This T cell receptor beta chain was recovered during a study of T cell changes during pregnancy in multiple sclerosis. The CDR3 is 15 residues long. Germline loops: CDR1 SGHTS, CDR2 YDEGEE. The V end was cut by 3 bases, the J end by 4 bases, with 15 bases between. Only in-frame clones appear in the TCRdb table, and some are missing; sequencing was by immunoSEQ multiplex PCR. The table records approximately 70,000 clones, under 95% of them present only once. The rearrangement joins TRBV5-8 to TRBJ2-3; tentative D call: TRBD1 (6 bases). The sample consisted of peripheral blood, taken after pregnancy. This sequence originates from a female donor with multiple sclerosis, enrolled in a pregnancy study. DNA for the CDR3: TGTGCCAGCAGCTCGATACAGGGTCTGGCAGATACGCAGTATTTT. It yields the protein CASSSIQGLADTQYF.